The 5 T cell receptor beta chains listed next were all sequenced from one sample in a study of blood T cell repertoires in COVID-19. Generated by immunoSEQ multiplex PCR, the TCRdb table keeps only in-frame clones and is missing some. The sample carries 150,000 to 200,000 clones, roughly 85% recorded once. Source material: PBMCs or T cells enriched from blood (not recorded which). All receptors derive from a woman aged 45-65 years who had recovered from COVID-19.

V usage is TRBV9 and J usage is TRBJ1-1; a weak D match, TRBD1 (6 bases). This CDR3 spans 15 amino acids. Trimming cost V 0 bases and J 4 bases, with 13 bases left between them. Germline CDR1 and CDR2: SGDLS and YYNGEE. The CDR3 region is CASSVAKGGGTEAFF. The CDR3 bases are TGTGCCAGCAGCGTAGCTAAGGGGGGGGGCACTGAAGCTTTCTTT.

CDR3 DNA: TGTGCCAGCAGCTTGGCAGGGGACAGGGGGCAGGGGGGCTACACCTTC. Amino acids: CASSLAGDRGQGGYTF. The V and J genes are TRBV5-4 and TRBJ1-2; 12 bases fit TRBD1. The CDR3 loop spans 16 amino acids. J gave up 8 bases and V 0 bases, and 8 bases lay outside the gene matches. CDR1 and CDR2 (germline): SGHNT, YYREEE (reference sequence).

The chain uses TRBV6-4 and TRBJ2-5; TRBD1 might be the D (5 bases). In germline, CDR1 is MRHNA, CDR2 SNTAGT. The ends were cut back, 3 bases at V and 3 bases at J, with 14 bases in the middle. The CDR3 has 15 amino acids. The CDR3 reads CASSEGASGEETQYF. The CDR3 coding sequence is TGTGCCAGCAGTGAAGGGGCGTCTGGTGAAGAGACCCAGTACTTC.

The V and J genes are TRBV24-1 and TRBJ2-3; 7 bases map to TRBD1. The V gene's germline CDR1 is KGHDR and CDR2 SFDVKD. Losses at the gene ends were 11 bases for V and 4 bases for J; bases not matched to a gene: 29. CDR3 length: 20 residues. The CDR3 sequence is CAKAGTDPHEPPYRADTQYF. DNA for the CDR3: TGTGCCAAAGCCGGGACAGACCCGCATGAGCCCCCGTATAGGGCAGATACGCAGTATTTT.

This clone was counted a single time. The gene calls are TRBV5-4 and TRBJ2-1; D is possibly TRBD2 (6 bases). Trimming left V 2 bases short and J 1 base short, with 10 bases between. CDR1 is SGHNT and CDR2 is YYREEE in the germline V gene (reference sequence). This CDR3 spans 15 amino acids. CDR3 coding DNA: TGTGCCAGCAGCTTCCGGACTATATCCTACAATGAGCAGTTCTTC. Its translation: CASSFRTISYNEQFF.